The 9 T cell receptor beta chains below all came from one sample that was sequenced in a study of blood T cell repertoires in COVID-19. TCRdb keeps only in-frame clones here, not all; method: immunoSEQ multiplex PCR. This sample has around 100,000 clones; about 80% occur once, and the top ten carry 9.5% to 13%. Specimen: peripheral blood. The receptor set was obtained from a woman between 65 and 79 years old with acute or convalescent COVID-19.

V and J are TRBV14 and TRBJ1-6; D not certain. The CDR3 sequence is 16 residues long. Germline V gene lookup returns CDR1 SGHDN and CDR2 FVKESK. The V end was cut by 0 bases, the J end by 7 bases, with 13 bases between. The CDR3 nucleotides are TGTGCCAGCAGCCAAGAACGGGGTTCACCCAATTCACCCCTCCACTTT. Translating it yields CASSQERGSPNSPLHF.

This chain joins TRBV18 and TRBJ2-7; 9 bases align to TRBD2. V lost 2 bases to trimming and J lost 3 bases; unmatched junction nucleotides: 5. CDR1 is KGHSH, CDR2 LQKENI, per germline. CDR3 length: 15 amino acids. As DNA, the CDR3 is TGTGCCAGCTCACCAGAGGCGCGGGGGGGCTACGAGCAGTACTTC. This encodes CASSPEARGGYEQYF.

The gene calls are TRBV7-3 and TRBJ2-7, with D possibly TRBD1 on 5 matching bases. Deletions cut 3 bases from V and 5 bases from J, with 14 bases between. This CDR3 has 14 amino acids. CDR1 and CDR2 from the germline V gene are SGHTA and FQGTGA. The CDR3 reads CASSFTAGWNEQYF. The CDR3 DNA is TGTGCCAGCAGCTTCACTGCAGGGTGGAACGAGCAGTACTTC.

The chain employs TRBV11-2 and TRBJ1-3; D possibly corresponds to TRBD1 (5 bases). Trimming cost V 2 bases and J 0 bases, with 11 bases left between them. CDR3 length equals 16 residues. Germline CDR1 is SGHAT and CDR2 is FQNNGV. The CDR3 DNA sequence: TGTGCCAGCAGCTTAATGGCGGGACCCTCTGGAAACACCATATATTTT. This sequence encodes CASSLMAGPSGNTIYF.

V and J are TRBV30 and TRBJ1-3; 8 nucleotides agree with TRBD1. The CDR3 sequence is 15 residues long. Trimming at V came to 2 bases and at J to 3 bases, leaving 6 bases not matched to a gene. The germline V gene encodes CDR1 GTSNPN and CDR2 SVGIG (reference sequence). CDR3 sequence reads: CAWSPDRGSGNTIYF. CDR3 bases: TGTGCCTGGAGTCCCGACAGGGGAAGTGGAAACACCATATATTTT.

CDR3 sequence: CASSGKGTLAFF. As DNA, the CDR3 is TGTGCCAGTAGTGGGAAAGGGACACTAGCTTTCTTT. The gene calls are TRBV19 and TRBJ1-1; TRBD1 is a possible D gene (6 bases). CDR3 size: 12 residues. The V end was cut by 5 bases, the J end by 10 bases, with 14 bases between. Germline CDR1 reads LNHDA; CDR2 reads SQIVND (reference sequence).

Within the sample, this clone is medium-sized. The J gene is TRBJ2-1, the V gene TRBV5-8, with TRBD1 matching over 8 bases. V was pared by 2 bases and J by 5 bases, with 9 bases of the junction left unmatched. The germline gives CDR1 SGHTS, CDR2 YDEGEE. CDR3 length equals 16 residues. In DNA form, the CDR3 reads TGTGCCAGCAGCTTTCGTGGCAGGGGGCTTGACAATGAGCAGTTCTTC. It encodes CASSFRGRGLDNEQFF.

This rearrangement joins TRBV6-5 to TRBJ2-1, with 9 bases matching TRBD2. The CDR3 runs to 15 residues. With 2 bases clipped from V and 6 bases from J, the junction kept 5 bases outside the gene matches. Per germline, CDR1 MNHEY and CDR2 SVGAGI. The CDR3 is CASSYGAGGSNEQFF. The CDR3 nucleotides read TGTGCCAGCAGTTACGGCGCGGGGGGGAGCAATGAGCAGTTCTTC.

The rearrangement uses TRBV28 and TRBJ1-1, with 9 bases that match TRBD1. CDR3 length: 15 residues. CDR1 MDHEN and CDR2 SYDVKM come from the germline V gene. The trim removed 9 bases at V and 7 bases at J, leaving 15 bases unmatched. The DNA of the CDR3 is TGTGCCAGTAAGAAACCCCAAGGACAGGGGATTGAAGCTTTCTTT. Translated: CASKKPQGQGIEAFF.